The sequence of this TCR beta chain was determined in a study of shared clonotypes between healthy human individuals. Study-wide findings and caveats: Clonotypes which were not shared had lower generation probabilities than clonotypes that all four donors shared. It was anticipated that sequencing depth would influence how many clonotypes donors shared. With several donors compared, around 4.7% of naive CD4 clonotypes were shared.

CD8 cells regarded as naive lacked CD45RO, were positively chosen for CCR7, and omitted terminally differentiated effector memory CD45RA+ cells. In the original processing: Sequence data from immunoSEQ were junction-only and lacked quality scores; consequently, filtering differed. This table comes from immunoSEQ multiplex PCR, and its TCRdb copy is limited to in-frame clones, with some not included. V, J and clone size are those of that table, while D and trimming were read from the DNA. The table includes around 2,100,000 clones, approximately 94% detected once. Per germline, CDR1 MNHEY and CDR2 SMNVEV (reference sequence). Trimming shortened V by 8 bases and J by 0 bases, and 5 bases separated the two germline ends. This CDR3 comprises 11 residues. As regards this clone: Antigen specificity is unknown. The same CDR3 arises from other DNA sequences in this sample as well.

Sequencing input: naive CD8+ T cells sorted from blood. This chain links TRBV27 with TRBJ2-7, with D unclear. This TCR came from a man aged 18 to 29 in good health. Here the CDR3 DNA reads TGTGCCAGCGGGTTCTCCTACGAGCAGTACTTC. Translation: CASGFSYEQYF.